The present entry profiles one T cell receptor beta chain with its context. Its antigen remains unknown. The entry originates in a study of post-analysis software for immune sequencing data. General study findings and limits: People with multiple sclerosis had a significantly lower normalized Chao1 diversity than controls did. Batch-mates among the samples co-clustered strongly by F measure. Among several TRBV segments more frequent in patients than controls were TRBV5-6, TRBV5-1 and TRBV20-1.

Looked up from germline, CDR1 is SQVTM and CDR2 is ANQGSEA. Trimming cost V 7 bases and J 5 bases, with 24 bases left between them. The CDR3 covers 16 residues. Sequencing libraries made from TCR beta cDNA carried unique molecular identifiers. T cells numbering about 1 to 10 million gave rise to some 520,000 cDNA molecules. TCRdb redid the calling of the PCR reads with MiXCR, one entry per CDR3 protein. This sample has roughly 600,000 distinct CDR3 sequences, with about 40% found just once. The clonotype was recovered from a girl between 10 and 17 years old with multiple sclerosis. The J gene is TRBJ2-1, the V gene TRBV29-1, with D perhaps TRBD1 or TRBD2 (5 bases each). Material: blood. The CDR3 loop is CSGRGRVSPYDNEQFF. The CDR3 DNA reads TGCAGCGGAAGGGGACGGGTCTCCCCCTACGACAATGAGCAGTTCTTC.